The clone carrying this T cell receptor beta chain was recorded once. Germline V gene data show CDR1 as SGHDN and CDR2 as FVKESK. CDR3 size: 16 residues. Trimming removed 6 bases at V and 5 bases at J, with 22 bases between. As originally analysed: Reference gene primer amplification yielded estimated nucleated cell counts. The data were produced by immunoSEQ multiplex PCR, yet TCRdb's version contains in-frame clones alone and is incomplete. Clonal size and the V and J genes are those of that table, whereas D and trimming came from the DNA. The sample consists of about 390,000 clones, about 87% of them appearing once. This specimen comes from a study of blood T cell repertoires in COVID-19. Background on the study: T cells, B-cell-depleted T cells, or PBMCs provided the cDNA or gDNA that served as material.

The sample comprised peripheral blood. The sequence derives from a woman aged 60-75 years with COVID-19, enrolled during active disease. The rearrangement joins TRBV14 to TRBJ1-1, with D possibly being TRBD1 (5 bases). The CDR3 bases are TGTGCCAGCAGTATTCATTCAGGGTTGGTTACGACTGAAGCTTTCTTT. The encoded protein is CASSIHSGLVTTEAFF.